These 13 T cell receptor beta chains originate from one sample sequenced in a study of blood T cells in healthy people across ages. Alongside a J-beta primer mix, a sample-barcoded 5' primer served in a second PCR lasting 7 to 11 cycles. TCRdb recomputed calls from the 5' RACE reads with MiXCR, one row per CDR3 protein. The repertoire consists of around 1,600,000 distinct CDR3 sequences, with roughly two fifths occurring once and the leading ten covering approximately 4%. Sequences were obtained from blood. All receptors come from a woman between 18 and 29 years old in good health.

This clonotype was detected only a few times. This sequence joins TRBV5-1 and TRBJ2-1; 7 bases align to TRBD2. With 7 bases clipped from V and 9 bases from J, the junction kept 10 bases outside the gene matches. The CDR3 totals 13 residues. Germline assignment: CDR1 SGHRS and CDR2 YFSETQ. The CDR3: CASSRREGREQFF. The CDR3 bases are TGCGCCAGCTCGAGGAGGGAGGGCCGTGAGCAGTTCTTC.

The V call is TRBV20-1, the J call TRBJ1-5; no reliable D call. The CDR3 covers 15 residues. Germline V gives CDR1 DFQATT, CDR2 SNEGSKA (reference sequence). V shed 2 bases and J shed 6 bases, with 17 bases lying between them. CDR3 nucleotide sequence: TGCAGTGCTAGATTCCGGCTGGGGATGGGTCAGCCCCAGCATTTT. This codes for CSARFRLGMGQPQHF.

The chain combines TRBV9 with TRBJ1-4; D is undetermined. The CDR3 extends over 16 amino acids. Germline CDR1 and CDR2: SGDLS and YYNGEE. The ends were cut back, 3 bases at V and 0 bases at J, with 12 bases in the middle. CDR3 DNA: TGTGCCAGCAGCGCAGCGGGGAGATCAACTAATGAAAAACTGTTTTTT. Translating it yields CASSAAGRSTNEKLFF. The variable domain in full, with the rest retrieved from reference TRBV9 and TRBJ1-4, is DSGVTQTPKHLITATGQRVTLRCSPRSGDLSVYWYQQSLDQGLQFLIQYYNGEERAKGNILERFSAQQFPDLHSELNLSSLELGDSALYFCASSAAGRSTNEKLFFGSGTQLSVL.

V gene TRBV4-2 combines with J gene TRBJ1-1; D unclear. Germline V lookup: CDR1 LGHNA, CDR2 YNFKEQ. Deletions cut 0 bases from V and 4 bases from J, with 12 bases between. This CDR3 contains 15 residues. The CDR3 coding sequence is TGTGCCAGCAGCCAAGACCCAGCCCAGTGCACTGAAGCTTTCTTT. Its protein is CASSQDPAQCTEAFF.

This clonotype appeared a few times. This chain uses TRBV6-1 with TRBJ2-5, with 7 bases matching TRBD1. V gave up 4 bases and J gave up 2 bases; unmatched junction bases: 10. Germline CDR1 reads MNHNS; CDR2 reads SASEGT. The CDR3 runs to 16 residues. The DNA of the CDR3 is TGTGCCAGCAGTGTATTGTGGACAGGTCCACAAGAGACCCAGTACTTC. Translating gives CASSVLWTGPQETQYF.

This clonotype was seen just once. The rearrangement uses TRBV7-7 and TRBJ2-1, with TRBD2 matching over 10 bases. This CDR3 region has 16 residues. The germline gives CDR1 SSHAT, CDR2 FNYEAQ (reference sequence). The CDR3 DNA is TGTGCTAGCGGCCTCGTAGCGGGAGGCTCCTACAATGAGCAGTTCTTC. It translates to CASGLVAGGSYNEQFF.

The chain is built from TRBV20-1 and TRBJ1-1; D ambiguous. Germline assignment: CDR1 DFQATT and CDR2 SNEGSKA (reference sequence). V lost 4 bases, J lost 4 bases, and 13 bases lay in between. The CDR3 runs to 13 residues. The CDR3 reads CSANPSFVTEAFF. The CDR3 DNA is TGCAGTGCTAACCCCTCATTCGTCACTGAAGCTTTCTTT.

Details on this clonotype: A junction boundary mismatches the germline segment, possibly from a read error. This chain connects TRBV20-1 to TRBJ2-1, with 8 bases lining up with TRBD1. The CDR3 covers 14 residues. Per germline, CDR1 DFQATT and CDR2 SNEGSKA (reference sequence). CDR3 bases: TGCTGTGCTAGAGCCCCGACAGGGGAAGAGACCCAGTTCTTC. Its translation: CCARAPTGEETQFF.

As regards this clonotype: A read error may account for a junction end that differs from germline. The rearrangement joins TRBV6-1 to TRBJ1-4; 7 bases align to TRBD1. The CDR3 covers 15 residues. Germline CDR1 and CDR2: MNHNS and SASEGT. CDR3 loop: CASSEAGQVNEKPFF. The DNA for the CDR3 is TGTGCCAGCAGTGAAGCCGGACAGGTTAATGAAAAACCGTTTTTT.

V gene TRBV12-3 or TRBV12-4 combines with J gene TRBJ2-1, with D possibly being TRBD2 (5 bases). V was shortened by 2 bases and J by 8 bases, with 13 bases between the two germline ends. The CDR3 is 14 amino acids. CDR3 DNA: TGTGCCAGCAGTTTACTGGGGAGCGCCGATGAGCAGTTCTTC. It translates to CASSLLGSADEQFF.

A few counts support this clonotype. The genes are TRBV7-2 and TRBJ1-4; no clear D gene. Trimming took 5 bases from V and 8 from J, leaving 12 bases between them. This CDR3 is 13 amino acids long. The V gene's germline CDR1 is SGHTA and CDR2 FQGNSA. CDR3 amino acids: CASSQPSVEKLFF. The CDR3 nucleotides are TGTGCCAGCAGCCAACCGTCCGTGGAAAAACTGTTTTTT.

V usage is TRBV6-2 or TRBV6-3 and J usage is TRBJ2-1; the match to TRBD2 covers 16 bases. The CDR3 totals 20 residues. After removal of 6 bases from V and 3 bases from J, the junction contained 14 bases not matched to a gene. From germline, CDR1 is MNHEY and CDR2 SVGEGT. The CDR3 DNA reads TGTGCCAGCAGACACGTGAATGGGGGGACTAGCGGGAGGGACTACAATGAGCAGTTCTTC. Translating it yields CASRHVNGGTSGRDYNEQFF.

This clonotype has only a few counts. The chain is built from TRBV20-1 and TRBJ1-2; TRBD1 is a possible D gene (5 bases). CDR3 length equals 9 residues. V lost 3 bases and J 10 bases, leaving 6 bases between the germline ends. In germline, CDR1 is DFQATT, CDR2 SNEGSKA (reference sequence). CDR3 region: CSARTAYTF. The DNA for the CDR3 is TGCAGTGCTAGGACAGCCTACACCTTC.